Presented here are 18 T cell receptor beta chains from one specimen sequenced in a study of blood T cell repertoires in COVID-19. Assay used: immunoSEQ multiplex PCR; TCRdb lists only in-frame clones, some missing. The sample lists about 200,000 clones, 85% to 90% occurring once. Source material: peripheral blood. The receptors originated from a person in their 70s with COVID-19, enrolled during active disease.

The chain couples TRBV11-2 to TRBJ1-2, with 10 bases fitting TRBD1. The germline gives CDR1 SGHAT, CDR2 FQNNGV. V lost 3 bases to trimming and J lost 3 bases; unmatched junction nucleotides: 4. The CDR3 runs to 15 residues. CDR3 nucleotide sequence: TGTGCCAGCAGCTTGGGACAGGGGTTGTACTATGGCTACACCTTC. Its protein is CASSLGQGLYYGYTF. Using reference TRBV11-2 and TRBJ1-2 for the parts outside the CDR3, the full variable domain is EAGVAQSPRYKIIEKRQSVAFWCNPISGHATLYWYQQILGQGPKLLIQFQNNGVVDDSQLPKDRFSAERLKGVDSTLKIQPAKLEDSAVYLCASSLGQGLYYGYTFGSGTRLTVV.

The genes are TRBV28 and TRBJ1-2; 7 positions agree with TRBD1. V gave up 4 bases and J gave up 5 bases; unmatched junction bases: 4. There are 13 residues in the CDR3. Germline-derived CDR1 and CDR2 are MDHEN and SYDVKM. The CDR3 coding sequence is TGTGCCAGCAGTTCCTCAGGGGGGTATGGCTACACCTTC. Translation gives CASSSSGGYGYTF.

This chain links TRBV11-3 with TRBJ2-7; the D gene is possibly TRBD1 (7 bases). Trimming stripped 5 bases from V and 4 bases from J, with 12 bases between. Germline V gives CDR1 SGHNT, CDR2 YENEEA. This CDR3 contains 13 residues. The CDR3 loop reads CASSRGTAYEQYF. The CDR3 DNA follows: TGTGCCAGCAGCCGCGGGACAGCGTACGAGCAGTACTTC.

The genes are TRBV11-3 and TRBJ2-1; 9 positions match TRBD2. Trimming removed 5 bases from V and 9 bases from J; junction bases left unmatched: 8. The germline gives CDR1 SGHNT, CDR2 YENEEA. The CDR3 has 14 amino acids. The CDR3 here is CASSRLAGESEQFF. The CDR3 coding sequence is TGTGCCAGCAGCAGGTTAGCGGGAGAATCTGAGCAGTTCTTC.

The V and J genes are TRBV27 and TRBJ1-5, with D possibly TRBD1 on 5 matching bases. This CDR3 is 13 amino acids long. Germline V gene sequence: CDR1 MNHEY, CDR2 SMNVEV (reference sequence). V shed 2 bases and J shed 7 bases, with 9 bases lying between them. The CDR3 DNA reads as TGTGCCAGCAGTTTACGGCGGGACCAGCCCCAGCATTTT. Encoded protein: CASSLRRDQPQHF.

This chain links TRBV24-1 with TRBJ2-5, with TRBD1 identical over 11 bases. This CDR3 is built from 16 residues. V was pared by 5 bases and J by 3 bases, with 7 bases of the junction left unmatched. Germline CDR1 KGHDR, CDR2 SFDVKD. CDR3 sequence reads: CATSASGQGAKETQYF. CDR3 in DNA: TGTGCCACCAGTGCATCAGGACAGGGGGCAAAAGAGACCCAGTACTTC.

This clone was seen once. The J gene is TRBJ2-5, the V gene TRBV10-3; D might be TRBD1 (6 bases). The CDR3 runs to 13 residues. V lost 10 bases, J lost 5 bases, and 17 bases lay in between. Germline lookup yields CDR1 ENHRY and CDR2 SYGVKD. The CDR3 sequence is CASNNRAGETQYF. The CDR3 DNA reads TGTGCCAGCAATAACAGGGCTGGTGAGACCCAGTACTTC.

The chain carries TRBV27 and TRBJ2-1; the D gene is possibly TRBD1 (5 bases). Germline assignment: CDR1 MNHEY and CDR2 SMNVEV (reference sequence). V was pared by 0 bases and J by 2 bases, with 11 bases between. The CDR3 is made up of 16 amino acids. CDR3 DNA sequence: TGTGCCAGCAGTTTATCCGCAGGGATGGCCTACAATGAGCAGTTCTTC. It encodes CASSLSAGMAYNEQFF.

The chain is built from TRBV7-2 and TRBJ2-2; D is unclear. The V end was cut by 5 bases, the J end by 5 bases, with 12 bases between. This CDR3 is built from 14 residues. CDR1 is SGHTA, CDR2 FQGNSA, per germline. The CDR3 loop is CASSQTSRTGELFF. In DNA form, the CDR3 reads TGTGCCAGCAGCCAAACATCTAGGACCGGGGAGCTGTTTTTT.

This chain uses TRBV15 with TRBJ2-7; tentatively, D is TRBD2 (6 bases). With 5 bases removed from V and 3 bases from J, the gap between germline ends came to 20 bases. Germline V lookup: CDR1 LNHNV, CDR2 YYDKDF (reference sequence). The CDR3 is 16 residues long. The chain's CDR3 is CATSSRLDSFHYEQYF. DNA of the CDR3: TGTGCCACCAGCTCCCGACTAGACTCATTCCACTACGAGCAGTACTTC.

This clone has only one observation. The chain combines TRBV7-2 with TRBJ1-6, with 7 bases matching TRBD1. The V segment lost 4 bases and the J segment 7 bases; nucleotides outside the gene matches: 7. The CDR3 is 15 residues long. The germline V gene encodes CDR1 SGHTA and CDR2 FQGNSA. The CDR3 sequence is CASSSRQGGNSPLHF. The CDR3 DNA reads TGTGCCAGCAGCTCAAGACAGGGAGGAAATTCACCCCTCCACTTT.

V usage is TRBV27 and J usage is TRBJ1-5; 10 bases fit TRBD1. Unmatched junction bases numbered 15, after V lost 6 bases and J lost 1 base. The CDR3 loop spans 19 amino acids. From germline, CDR1 is MNHEY and CDR2 SMNVEV (reference sequence). CDR3 residues: CASSRTLGTGAGSNQPQHF. CDR3 nucleotide sequence: TGTGCCAGCAGCAGAACGCTCGGGACAGGGGCGGGGAGCAATCAGCCCCAGCATTTT.

The chain recombines TRBV10-3 with TRBJ2-1; 9 bases align to TRBD2. Per germline, CDR1 ENHRY and CDR2 SYGVKD. This CDR3 contains 13 residues. V lost 3 bases, J lost 8 bases, and 2 bases stayed unmatched. This CDR3 is CAISEGTSYEQFF. The CDR3 coding sequence is TGTGCCATCAGTGAAGGGACTAGCTATGAGCAGTTCTTC.

This clone was detected only once. The chain carries TRBV19 and TRBJ1-6; D ambiguous. Trimming took 3 bases from V and 12 from J, leaving 9 bases between them. The CDR3 runs 12 residues. Germline V lookup: CDR1 LNHDA, CDR2 SQIVND (reference sequence). CDR3 coding DNA: TGTGCCAGTAGTATCGAGTATGGACCCCTCCACTTT. It yields the protein CASSIEYGPLHF.

V usage is TRBV5-4 and J usage is TRBJ2-2; 8 bases fit TRBD1. The germline gives CDR1 SGHNT, CDR2 YYREEE (reference sequence). The CDR3 runs 16 residues. The ends lost 6 bases at V and 0 bases at J; junction bases unmatched: 7. The CDR3, as DNA: TGTGCCAGCAAATACAGGGGGTCGGCGAACACCGGGGAGCTGTTTTTT. It codes for CASKYRGSANTGELFF.

This clone was counted once. This chain uses TRBV12-5 with TRBJ1-1; D is ambiguous. The germline gives CDR1 LGHNT, CDR2 FRNRAP. The CDR3 contains 13 residues. Trimming cost V 3 bases and J 8 bases, with 13 bases left between them. CDR3 in amino acids: CASGFNGQHEAFF. For the CDR3, the DNA is TGTGCTAGTGGTTTTAATGGGCAACACGAAGCTTTCTTT.

The V and J genes are TRBV29-1 and TRBJ2-5; no firm D call. In germline, CDR1 is SQVTM, CDR2 ANQGSEA. V shed 3 bases and J shed 3 bases, with 8 bases lying between them. This CDR3 has 12 residues. CDR3 coding DNA: TGCAGCGTTGAGGGCACCAAAGAGACCCAGTACTTC. Its translation: CSVEGTKETQYF.

The J gene is TRBJ2-2, the V gene TRBV7-9, with D unresolved. V was clipped by 5 bases and J by 6 bases, with 13 bases between them. CDR1 and CDR2 (germline): SEHNR, FQNEAQ (reference sequence). The CDR3 runs 14 residues. The DNA of the CDR3 is TGTGCCAGCAGCCCCCGGCTAGACCCCGGGGAGCTGTTTTTT. Encoded protein: CASSPRLDPGELFF.